These 10 T cell receptor beta chains came from one sample sequenced in a study of T cell clonotyping in hematopoietic cell transplantation. Method: immunoSEQ multiplex PCR; TCRdb's copy keeps in-frame clones and lacks some. Counted here are 1,500 to 2,500 clones, 92% occurring once; the ten biggest clones make up more than 10%. The sample here was peripheral blood mononuclear cells, taken 30 days after allogeneic stem cell transplant. The receptor source for this set is a female patient aged 45-65 years who had an allogeneic stem cell transplant from a related donor, so the T cells may come from the graft donor. Some clones in this sample may be carry-over from other donors' samples.

The chain has TRBV7-2 and TRBJ2-7; 10 bases agree with TRBD1. The CDR3 extends over 14 amino acids. Germline CDR1 is SGHTA and CDR2 is FQGNSA. V lost 5 bases and J lost 4; bases outside the gene matches: 5. The CDR3 loop is CASSRDRGPYEQYF. CDR3 nucleotides: TGTGCCAGCAGCCGTGACAGGGGGCCTTACGAGCAGTACTTC. Full variable domain (remainder filled in from reference TRBV7-2 and TRBJ2-7): GAGVSQSPSNKVTEKGKDVELRCDPISGHTALYWYRQSLGQGLEFLIYFQGNSAPDKSGLPSDRFSAERTGGSVSTLTIQRTQQEDSAVYLCASSRDRGPYEQYFGPGTRLTVT.

The chain has TRBV10-3 and TRBJ2-7, with D maybe TRBD2 (5 bases). V lost 2 bases to trimming and J lost 1 base, with 9 bases between them. Germline loops: CDR1 ENHRY, CDR2 SYGVKD. The CDR3 contains 14 residues. The CDR3 coding sequence is TGTGCCATCAGTGAGGGGCGGGCGTCCTACGAGCAGTACTTC. Encoded protein: CAISEGRASYEQYF.

V gene TRBV29-1 combines with J gene TRBJ1-5; a weak D match, TRBD1 (5 bases). The germline CDR1 and CDR2 sequences are SQVTM and ANQGSEA. Trimming removed 4 bases at V and 3 bases at J, with 13 bases between. CDR3 size: 14 residues. The CDR3 region is CSVGDAGTNQPQHF. In DNA, the CDR3 is TGCAGCGTTGGTGATGCGGGGACCAATCAGCCCCAGCATTTT.

This clone was recorded only once. CDR3 nucleotide sequence: TGTGCCAGCTCACCAGCTGAGGGACAGGTTAATAATTCACCCCTCCACTTT. It is translated as CASSPAEGQVNNSPLHF. The rearrangement links TRBV18 to TRBJ1-6, with TRBD1 matching 8 bases. The CDR3 is 17 residues long. CDR1 is KGHSH and CDR2 is LQKENI in the germline V gene. Losses at the gene ends were 2 bases for V and 5 bases for J; bases not matched to a gene: 8. Full variable domain (missing parts from reference TRBV18 and TRBJ1-6): NAGVMQNPRHLVRRRGQEARLRCSPMKGHSHVYWYRQLPEEGLKFMVYLQKENIIDESGMPKERFSAEFPKEGPSILRIQQVVRGDSAAYFCASSPAEGQVNNSPLHFGNGTRLTVT.

The chain carries TRBV19 and TRBJ2-7, with 8 bases matching TRBD2. The CDR3 totals 15 residues. In germline, CDR1 is LNHDA, CDR2 SQIVND (reference sequence). The trim removed 1 base at V and 0 bases at J, leaving 2 bases unmatched. CDR3 sequence: CASSIVAGRSYEQYF. The CDR3 coding sequence is TGTGCCAGTAGTATAGTAGCGGGGCGCTCCTACGAGCAGTACTTC.

The CDR3 sequence is CASSYATTGYTF. As DNA, the CDR3 is TGTGCCAGCAGTTACGCGACTACTGGCTACACCTTC. The chain uses TRBV2 and TRBJ1-2, with D unclear. The ends were cut back, 5 bases at V and 7 bases at J, with 11 bases in the middle. Germline-derived CDR1 and CDR2 are SNHLY and FYNNEI. This CDR3 contains 12 residues. Complete variable domain (other parts from reference TRBV2 and TRBJ1-2): EPEVTQTPSHQVTQMGQEVILRCVPISNHLYFYWYRQILGQKVEFLVSFYNNEISEKSEIFDDQFSVERPDGSNFTLKIRSTKLEDSAMYFCASSYATTGYTFGSGTRLTVV.

The V and J genes are TRBV11-2 and TRBJ1-1; D not certain. The CDR3 sequence is 18 residues long. CDR1 SGHAT and CDR2 FQNNGV come from the germline V gene. Between the trimmed V and J ends, which lost 3 bases and 1 base, there was a span of 21 bases. The CDR3: CASSFGFPRNNGNTEAFF. CDR3 DNA: TGTGCCAGCAGCTTTGGATTTCCCCGTAATAACGGGAACACTGAAGCTTTCTTT.

This clone was detected a few times. The chain links TRBV6-4 to TRBJ2-1, with 9 bases identical to TRBD1. CDR3 length equals 14 residues. Losses at the gene ends were 4 bases for V and 6 bases for J; bases not matched to a gene: 4. The V gene's germline CDR1 is MRHNA and CDR2 SNTAGT. The CDR3, as DNA: TGTGCCAGCAGTGGGACAGGGGATATCAATGAGCAGTTCTTC. It encodes CASSGTGDINEQFF.

The J gene is TRBJ1-2, the V gene TRBV30; D is unresolved. Germline assignment: CDR1 GTSNPN and CDR2 SVGIG (reference sequence). The CDR3 has 10 residues. V was shortened by 5 bases and J by 7 bases, with 8 bases between the two germline ends. CDR3 in DNA: TGTGCCTGGGGACTCTCTGGCTACACCTTC. Translating it yields CAWGLSGYTF. Looking up the rest from reference TRBV30 and TRBJ1-2 gives the full variable domain: SQTIHQWPATLVQPVGSPLSLECTVEGTSNPNLYWYRQAAGRGLQLLFYSVGIGQISSEVPQNLSASRPQDRQFILSSKKLLLSDSGFYLCAWGLSGYTFGSGTRLTVV.

Relative to its sample, this clone is hyperexpanded. J is TRBJ1-5 and V is TRBV19, with D unresolved. The CDR3 spans 12 residues. The germline CDR1 and CDR2 sequences are LNHDA and SQIVND (reference sequence). V gave up 1 base and J gave up 6 bases, with 4 bases separating them. The CDR3 DNA is TGTGCCAGTAGTATAGGGATTCAGCCCCAGCATTTT. Translated, it gives CASSIGIQPQHF. Looking up the rest from reference TRBV19 and TRBJ1-5 gives the full variable domain: DGGITQSPKYLFRKEGQNVTLSCEQNLNHDAMYWYRQDPGQGLRLIYYSQIVNDFQKGDIAEGYSVSREKKESFPLTVTSAQKNPTAFYLCASSIGIQPQHFGDGTRLSIL.